One sample yielded the 9 T cell receptor beta chains listed below, sequenced in a study of cytomegalovirus exposure and HLA in healthy donors. Use of 60 Vbeta and 13 Jbeta primers characterized the PCR. Sequencing used immunoSEQ multiplex PCR; TCRdb keeps in-frame clones, though not all of them. The table has over 100,000 clones, 75% to 90% seen once. Sequencing was performed on PBMCs. Source of these receptors: a man aged 30-40 years in good health and CMV-seronegative.

V is TRBV5-1 and J is TRBJ1-3; D possibly corresponds to TRBD1 (6 bases). The CDR3 loop spans 15 amino acids. Trimming left V 2 bases short and J 9 bases short, with 18 bases between. In germline, CDR1 is SGHRS, CDR2 YFSETQ. The CDR3 region has the DNA TGCGCCAGCAGCTTCCTTACCGGGACAACGACCACCATATATTTT. Translated, it gives CASSFLTGTTTTIYF.

The chain joins TRBV19 to TRBJ2-7; a weak D match, TRBD2 (7 bases). Germline CDR1 LNHDA, CDR2 SQIVND (reference sequence). This CDR3 has 15 residues. V lost 3 bases, J lost 3 bases, and 15 bases lay in between. This CDR3 reads CASSMIMGGLYEQYF. The CDR3 DNA is TGTGCCAGTAGTATGATAATGGGGGGGCTCTACGAGCAGTACTTC.

With respect to this clone: The junction does not match germline at one end; this may be a read error. Other nucleotide sequences in the sample specify the same CDR3. The chain combines TRBV27 with TRBJ1-1; weak D call: TRBD1 (5 bases). In germline, CDR1 is MNHEY, CDR2 SMNVEV (reference sequence). The CDR3 length is 14 residues. CDR3 loop: CASSRQNSNTEAFF. The CDR3 region has the DNA TGTGCCAGCAGCCGACAGAACTCTAACACCGAAGCTTTCTTT.

In nucleotides, the CDR3 is TGTGCCAGCAGCCAAGATGGAATCGCGGGGGACCTCACAGATACGCAGTATTTT. It codes for CASSQDGIAGDLTDTQYF. V usage is TRBV4-2 and J usage is TRBJ2-3, with 7 bases aligning to TRBD2. V shed 0 bases, J shed 2 bases, and the junction held 11 bases outside the gene matches. Germline lookup yields CDR1 LGHNA and CDR2 YNFKEQ. The CDR3 contains 18 residues.

The chain combines TRBV19 with TRBJ1-1; 7 bases are shared with TRBD1. Germline trimming cut 6 bases from V and 4 bases from J; bases unmatched to any gene: 8. There are 14 residues in the CDR3. The germline V gene has CDR1 LNHDA and CDR2 SQIVND (reference sequence). The CDR3 nucleotides read TGTGCCAGTAGCACTCAGGGGGGCAGCACTGAAGCTTTCTTT. This translates into CASSTQGGSTEAFF.

The CDR3 sequence is CASSEQGTFVPLHF. The CDR3 DNA reads as TGTGCCAGCAGTGAGCAGGGGACCTTTGTACCCCTCCACTTT. This sequence joins TRBV2 and TRBJ1-6, with TRBD1 as a possible D gene (6 bases). CDR3 length: 14 amino acids. V shed 3 bases and J shed 12 bases, with 15 bases lying between them. Per the germline V gene, CDR1 is SNHLY and CDR2 is FYNNEI.

This clone was recorded once. The rearrangement links TRBV7-2 to TRBJ2-5; TRBD2 matches at 11 bases. The ends lost 0 bases at V and 2 bases at J; junction bases unmatched: 2. CDR1 is SGHTA and CDR2 is FQGNSA in the germline V gene. The CDR3 is 16 amino acids. CDR3 DNA: TGTGCCAGCAGCTTAGCCGGGACTAGCGGACAAGAGACCCAGTACTTC. Amino acids: CASSLAGTSGQETQYF.

The V and J genes are TRBV7-2 and TRBJ1-2; 8 bases match TRBD1. J lost 8 bases, V lost 4 bases, and 3 bases had no gene match. The CDR3 spans 12 residues. Germline CDR1 is SGHTA and CDR2 is FQGNSA. As DNA, the CDR3 is TGTGCCAGCAGCTCGAGGACAGGGGGCTACACCTTC. This gives the protein CASSSRTGGYTF.

In its sample, this clone was seen a few times. This sequence joins TRBV21-1 and TRBJ1-2. TRBV21-1 is a pseudogene segment. This CDR3 comprises 19 residues. The CDR3 DNA sequence: TGTGCCAGCAGCAAAAGGGAGGGTAAGGGGCTGGAGCAAGGGTATGGCTACACCTTC. Its protein is CASSKREGKGLEQGYGYTF.